Listed here are 27 T cell receptor beta chains from one sample, sequenced in a study of T cells after yellow fever vaccination. TCRdb itself ran the 5' RACE reads through MiXCR, one entry per CDR3 protein. The repertoire holds 120,000 or so distinct CDR3 sequences, with approximately 8.4% as singletons. The specimen was CD8+ T cells sorted from PBMCs, collected on the day of the yellow fever booster vaccination. Receptors were obtained from a man aged 18 to 29 who received the YFV17D yellow fever vaccine.

This clonotype was counted a few times. The chain recombines TRBV4-3 with TRBJ2-1, with 8 bases identical to TRBD2. V lost 4 bases and J lost 0; bases outside the gene matches: 11. The CDR3 covers 18 residues. Germline CDR1 is LGHNA and CDR2 is YSLEER. The CDR3 region has the DNA TGCGCCAGCAGCCCGAGCTGGCGGGGGGTCAGCTCCTACAATGAGCAGTTCTTC. Encoded protein: CASSPSWRGVSSYNEQFF.

With regard to this clonotype: This CDR3 is missing its conserved last phenylalanine or tryptophan, likely due to a read error. V gene TRBV6-6 combines with J gene TRBJ2-1, with 11 bases aligning to TRBD2. The CDR3 has 14 residues. CDR1 and CDR2 (germline): MNHNY, SVGAGI (reference sequence). Losses at the gene ends were 5 bases for V and 8 bases for J; bases not matched to a gene: 5. The CDR3 region is CASSLAGGVDEQFL. For the CDR3, the DNA is TGTGCCAGCAGTCTAGCGGGGGGAGTCGATGAGCAGTTCCTC.

This clonotype occurred many times. The DNA of the CDR3 is TGCAGTGCTAGAGATCTTCAGGAGAACTCCTACGAGCAGTACTTC. This sequence encodes CSARDLQENSYEQYF. J is TRBJ2-7 and V is TRBV20-1; D is unclear. The germline V and J ends were trimmed by 0 bases and 0 bases, with 12 bases remaining between them. CDR1 is DFQATT and CDR2 is SNEGSKA in the germline V gene (reference sequence). The CDR3 totals 15 residues.

There are a few counts of this clonotype. CDR3 nucleotide sequence: TGCAGTGCTAGAGATGCCGAGCGGGGGGGGATTTTTAATGAGCAGTTCTTC. Translated, it gives CSARDAERGGIFNEQFF. V and J are TRBV20-1 and TRBJ2-1; 10 positions match TRBD2. Unmatched junction bases numbered 12, after V lost 0 bases and J lost 7 bases. Germline lookup yields CDR1 DFQATT and CDR2 SNEGSKA (reference sequence). The CDR3 consists of 17 residues.

This clonotype was recorded at least ten times. The V gene is TRBV28, the J gene TRBJ1-6; 9 nucleotides agree with TRBD1. CDR1 is MDHEN and CDR2 is SYDVKM in the germline V gene. Trimming removed 2 bases from V and 14 bases from J; junction bases left unmatched: 13. This CDR3 region has 16 residues. The chain's CDR3 is CASSLKAGTGSLSLHF. CDR3 nucleotide sequence: TGTGCCAGCAGTTTAAAAGCCGGGACAGGGTCTCTTTCCCTCCACTTT. Combining the CDR3 with reference TRBV28 and TRBJ1-6 gives the whole variable domain DVKVTQSSRYLVKRTGEKVFLECVQDMDHENMFWYRQDPGLGLRLIYFSYDVKMKEKGDIPEGYSVSREKKERFSLILESASTNQTSMYLCASSLKAGTGSLSLHFGNGTRLTVT.

This clonotype was observed a few times. V is TRBV20-1 and J is TRBJ2-7, with D perhaps given as TRBD1 or TRBD2 (5 bases each). Between the trimmed V and J ends, which lost 0 bases and 2 bases, there was a span of 29 bases. The length of the CDR3 is 20 residues. The germline V gene encodes CDR1 DFQATT and CDR2 SNEGSKA (reference sequence). The DNA for the CDR3 is TGCAGTGCTAGAGATCTTAGGTTCGACTCAGCAGGCAGGGACCCCTACGAGCAGTACTTC. Protein sequence: CSARDLRFDSAGRDPYEQYF.

The rearrangement uses TRBV7-8 and TRBJ1-1; possible D gene TRBD1, 6 bases. Trimming left V 3 bases short and J 0 bases short, with 17 bases between. Germline CDR1 and CDR2: SGHVS and FQNEAQ. The CDR3 is 17 amino acids. This CDR3 reads CASSFLPATGLNTEAFF. The CDR3, as DNA: TGTGCCAGCAGCTTCCTCCCCGCCACAGGGCTGAACACTGAAGCTTTCTTT. The whole variable domain, remainder taken from reference TRBV7-8 and TRBJ1-1, is GAGVSQSPRYKVAKRGQDVALRCDPISGHVSLFWYQQALGQGPEFLTYFQNEAQLDKSGLPSDRFFAERPEGSVSTLKIQRTQQEDSAVYLCASSFLPATGLNTEAFFGQGTRLTVV.

This clonotype was seen ten or more times. This chain joins TRBV5-5 and TRBJ2-1; 7 nucleotides align to TRBD1. CDR1 SGHKS and CDR2 YYEKEE come from the germline V gene (reference sequence). V shed 4 bases, J shed 0 bases, and the junction held 4 bases outside the gene matches. The CDR3 has 15 residues. The CDR3 is CASSRTGSSYNEQFF. CDR3 coding DNA: TGTGCCAGCAGCCGGACAGGCAGCTCCTACAATGAGCAGTTCTTC.

This clonotype was counted between two and nine times. This chain links TRBV7-2 with TRBJ2-3; TRBD2 is a possible D gene (5 bases). The CDR3 is made up of 14 amino acids. Germline values: CDR1 SGHTA, CDR2 FQGNSA. V lost 3 bases and J lost 4, with 11 bases in between. CDR3 sequence: CASSFDMGADTQYF. CDR3 nucleotides: TGTGCCAGCAGCTTCGACATGGGAGCAGATACGCAGTATTTT.

This clonotype was seen a few times. The rearrangement uses TRBV4-3 and TRBJ2-2, with 14 bases matching TRBD2. Germline-derived CDR1 and CDR2 are LGHNA and YSLEER. J was trimmed by 3 bases and V by 4 bases; bases with no gene match: 7. The CDR3 spans 18 residues. In nucleotides, the CDR3 is TGCGCCAGCAGCCCCGGACTAGCGGGGGGCCGGTACACCGGGGAGCTGTTTTTT. Its protein is CASSPGLAGGRYTGELFF.

Ten or more counts support this clonotype. V is TRBV29-1 and J is TRBJ2-1, with 10 bases fitting TRBD2. V shed 6 bases, J shed 12 bases, and the junction held 8 bases outside the gene matches. CDR1 SQVTM and CDR2 ANQGSEA come from the germline V gene. This CDR3 spans 12 amino acids. CDR3 DNA sequence: TGCAGCGTCCATGGGACTAGCGTAGCGCAGTTCTTC. It yields the protein CSVHGTSVAQFF.

This clonotype was observed a few times. V and J are TRBV20-1 and TRBJ2-7; D uncertain. This CDR3 has 13 residues. Trimming removed 3 bases at V and 2 bases at J, with 11 bases between. CDR1 and CDR2 (germline): DFQATT, SNEGSKA (reference sequence). The CDR3 DNA follows: TGCAGTGCTAGTCCACCAGGCACCTACGAGCAGTACGTC. Protein sequence: CSASPPGTYEQYV.

V usage is TRBV4-1 and J usage is TRBJ1-1, with 7 positions matching TRBD1. J was trimmed by 0 bases and V by 0 bases; bases with no gene match: 7. From germline, CDR1 is MGHRA and CDR2 YSYEKL. This CDR3 has 17 amino acids. The CDR3 DNA sequence: TGCGCCAGCAGCCAAGATAGGGGGCGCATCCTGAACACTGAAGCTTTCTTT. It is translated as CASSQDRGRILNTEAFF.

The J gene is TRBJ2-3, the V gene TRBV4-3; D call uncertain. Per germline, CDR1 LGHNA and CDR2 YSLEER. The CDR3 covers 13 residues. Trimming cost V 5 bases and J 2 bases, with 8 bases left between them. The CDR3 sequence is CASSFFVTDTQYF. The DNA of the CDR3 is TGCGCCAGCAGCTTCTTTGTCACAGATACGCAGTATTTT.

The sample holds a few counts of this clonotype. The chain recombines TRBV28 with TRBJ2-3; 9 positions agree with TRBD1. The CDR3 extends over 16 amino acids. Germline values: CDR1 MDHEN, CDR2 SYDVKM. V was clipped by 5 bases and J by 5 bases; unmatched bases: 11. The CDR3 coding sequence is TGTGCCAGCAGTGGCAGCTGGGACAGGGTTAGAGATACGCAGTATTTT. Protein product: CASSGSWDRVRDTQYF.

The chain uses TRBV15 and TRBJ2-1; 8 bases map to TRBD2. Germline assignment: CDR1 LNHNV and CDR2 YYDKDF (reference sequence). Trimming at V came to 0 bases and at J to 0 bases, leaving 1 base not matched to a gene. The CDR3 is made up of 16 amino acids. CDR3 nucleotide sequence: TGTGCCACCAGCAGAGATCGGGGGGGCTCCTACAATGAGCAGTTCTTC. Encoded protein: CATSRDRGGSYNEQFF.

This chain links TRBV6-2 or TRBV6-3 with TRBJ1-5; D uncertain. Germline V gene lookup returns CDR1 MNHEY and CDR2 SVGEGT. This CDR3 spans 14 amino acids. Trimming pared 2 bases from V and 4 bases from J, leaving 9 bases between. CDR3 in amino acids: CASSYAPENQPQHF. CDR3 bases: TGTGCCAGCAGTTACGCACCGGAGAATCAGCCCCAGCATTTT.

The chain combines TRBV14 with TRBJ2-3; D remains unclear. The CDR3 runs to 14 residues. Germline V gene lookup returns CDR1 SGHDN and CDR2 FVKESK. With 4 bases removed from V and 4 bases from J, the gap between germline ends came to 12 bases. CDR3 DNA sequence: TGTGCCAGCAGCCCTGGACCTCATCCAGATACGCAGTATTTT. Encoded protein: CASSPGPHPDTQYF.

This clonotype has a handful of counts. The V gene is TRBV7-9, the J gene TRBJ2-1; D uncertain. The CDR3 length is 14 residues. V was trimmed by 5 bases and J by 6 bases, leaving 14 bases between them. CDR1 and CDR2 (germline): SEHNR, FQNEAQ (reference sequence). CDR3 sequence (DNA): TGTGCCAGCAGCCCCCAAAATGTCTTCAATGAGCAGTTCTTC. It yields the protein CASSPQNVFNEQFF.

This chain uses TRBV4-1 with TRBJ2-7, with 7 bases identical to TRBD1. This CDR3 has 15 residues. V trimming: 6 bases; J trimming: 4 bases; junction bases outside the gene matches: 12. Germline CDR1 and CDR2: MGHRA and YSYEKL. The CDR3 DNA reads as TGCGCCAGCAGACAGAGGGAGACAGGGCCTTACGAGCAGTACGTC. Protein product: CASRQRETGPYEQYV.

The chain couples TRBV7-6 to TRBJ2-7; TRBD1 aligns across 8 bases. Trimming removed 3 bases from V and 6 bases from J; junction bases left unmatched: 4. Germline V gene lookup returns CDR1 SGHVS and CDR2 FNYEAQ. CDR3 size: 13 residues. Written as DNA, the CDR3 is TGTGCCAGCAGCTTGGGACAGGAGGGCGAGCAGTACGTC. The encoded protein is CASSLGQEGEQYV.

The genes are TRBV6-2 or TRBV6-3 and TRBJ1-2; no clear D. There are 15 residues in the CDR3. Germline V gene data show CDR1 as MNHEY and CDR2 as SVGEGT. Trimming removed 3 bases from V and 0 bases from J, with 11 bases in between. CDR3 nucleotide sequence: TGTGCCAGCAGTTATTCGGCCGGAGCTAACTATGGCTACACCTTC. Amino acid sequence: CASSYSAGANYGYTF.

In this sample, this clonotype turned up many times. The rearrangement joins TRBV7-2 to TRBJ2-1; 7 bases are shared with TRBD2. With V trimmed by 1 base and J by 9 bases, 6 bases remained unmatched. The CDR3 extends over 14 amino acids. Germline values: CDR1 SGHTA, CDR2 FQGNSA. This CDR3 reads CASSLGGGLVEQFF. CDR3 DNA: TGTGCCAGCAGCTTAGGCGGGGGTCTTGTTGAGCAGTTCTTC.

This clonotype was counted only a few times. The V call is TRBV9, the J call TRBJ2-6; 7 nucleotides align to TRBD1. The CDR3 runs to 17 residues. Germline assignment: CDR1 SGDLS and CDR2 YYNGEE. With V trimmed by 4 bases and J by 0 bases, 7 bases remained unmatched. CDR3 in DNA: TGTGCCAGCAGCCCGAGGGACAGCAGCTCTGGGGCCAACGTCCTGACTTTC. Its translation: CASSPRDSSSGANVLTF.

This clonotype was seen a handful of times. The V call is TRBV4-3, the J call TRBJ2-1; TRBD1 matches at 7 bases. Germline values: CDR1 LGHNA, CDR2 YSLEER. V was pared by 0 bases and J by 5 bases, with 4 bases of the junction left unmatched. The CDR3 has 15 residues. The CDR3 reads CASSQDGTANNEQFF. For the CDR3, the DNA is TGCGCCAGCAGCCAAGATGGGACAGCGAACAATGAGCAGTTCTTC.

In this sample, this clonotype turned up a few times. The rearrangement joins TRBV20-1 to TRBJ2-7, with TRBD2 matching over 16 bases. CDR1 is DFQATT and CDR2 is SNEGSKA in the germline V gene (reference sequence). V shed 5 bases and J 0 bases; nucleotides not matched to a gene: 7. CDR3 length equals 17 residues. Written as DNA, the CDR3 is TGCAGTGCTGAGGGGACTAGCGGGGGGGCCCTCTCCTACGAGCAGTACTTC. Encoded protein: CSAEGTSGGALSYEQYF.

This clonotype was recorded a few times. The chain links TRBV5-4 to TRBJ2-7; perhaps TRBD1 as D (5 bases). Germline lookup yields CDR1 SGHNT and CDR2 YYREEE (reference sequence). This CDR3 comprises 20 residues. V was pared by 7 bases and J by 2 bases, with 34 bases between. DNA of the CDR3: TGTGCCAGCGCGGACACCAACAGCCCCAAAGACTTGTTTAACCCCTACGAGCAGTACTTC. It specifies CASADTNSPKDLFNPYEQYF. The full variable domain, its missing parts supplied by reference TRBV5-4 and TRBJ2-7, is ETGVTQSPTHLIKTRGQQVTLRCSSQSGHNTVSWYQQALGQGPQFIFQYYREEENGRGNFPPRFSGLQFPNYSSELNVNALELDDSALYLCASADTNSPKDLFNPYEQYFGPGTRLTVT.